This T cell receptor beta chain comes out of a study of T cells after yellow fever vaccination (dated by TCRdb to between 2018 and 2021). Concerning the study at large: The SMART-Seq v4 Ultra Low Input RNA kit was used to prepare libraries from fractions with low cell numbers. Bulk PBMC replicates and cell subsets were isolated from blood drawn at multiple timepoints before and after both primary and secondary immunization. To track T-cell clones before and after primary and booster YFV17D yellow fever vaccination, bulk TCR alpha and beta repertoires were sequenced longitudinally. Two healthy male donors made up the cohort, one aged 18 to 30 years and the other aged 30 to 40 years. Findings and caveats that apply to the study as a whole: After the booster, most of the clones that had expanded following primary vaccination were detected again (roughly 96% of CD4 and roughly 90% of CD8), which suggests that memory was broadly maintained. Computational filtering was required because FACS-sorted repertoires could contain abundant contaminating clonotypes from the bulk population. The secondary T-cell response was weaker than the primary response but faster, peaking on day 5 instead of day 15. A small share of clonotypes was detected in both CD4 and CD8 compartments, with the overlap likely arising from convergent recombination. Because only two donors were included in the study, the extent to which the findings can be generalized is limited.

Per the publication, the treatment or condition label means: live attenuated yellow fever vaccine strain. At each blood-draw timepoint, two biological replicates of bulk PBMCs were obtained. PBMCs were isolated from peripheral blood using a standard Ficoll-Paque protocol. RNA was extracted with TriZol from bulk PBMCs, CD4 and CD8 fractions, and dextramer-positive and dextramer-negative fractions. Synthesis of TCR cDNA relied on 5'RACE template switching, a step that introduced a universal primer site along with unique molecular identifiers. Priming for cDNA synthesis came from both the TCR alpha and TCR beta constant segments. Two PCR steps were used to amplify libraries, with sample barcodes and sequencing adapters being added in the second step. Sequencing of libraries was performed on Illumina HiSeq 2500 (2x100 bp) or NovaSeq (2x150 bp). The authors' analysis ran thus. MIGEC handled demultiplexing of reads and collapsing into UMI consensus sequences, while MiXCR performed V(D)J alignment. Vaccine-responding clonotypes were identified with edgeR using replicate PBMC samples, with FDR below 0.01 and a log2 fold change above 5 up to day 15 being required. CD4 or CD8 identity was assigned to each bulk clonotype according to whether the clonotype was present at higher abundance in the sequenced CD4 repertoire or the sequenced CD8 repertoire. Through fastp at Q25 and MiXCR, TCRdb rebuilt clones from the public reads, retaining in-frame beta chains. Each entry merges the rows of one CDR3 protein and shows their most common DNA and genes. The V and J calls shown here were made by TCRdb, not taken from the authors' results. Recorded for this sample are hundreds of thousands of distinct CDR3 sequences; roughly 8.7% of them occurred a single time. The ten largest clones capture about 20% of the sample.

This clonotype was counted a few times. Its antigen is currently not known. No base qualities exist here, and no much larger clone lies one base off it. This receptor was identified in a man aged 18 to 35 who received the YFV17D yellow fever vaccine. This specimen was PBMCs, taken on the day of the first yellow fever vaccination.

The bases are TGTGCCAGCAGCTTAGTAGGCCAGCTTTCACCCCTCCACTTT. It specifies CASSLVGQLSPLHF. The chain links TRBV7-9 with TRBJ1-6, with no reliable assignment of the D segment. The germline V gene (reference sequence) specifies SEHNR as CDR1 and FQNEAQ as CDR2. The CDR3 starts with the cysteine, ends with the phenylalanine, and has 14 residues. Only the CDR3 region is kept as DNA, spanning 42 bases read in frame from base 1. V loses 1 base, J loses 9 bases, and the germline ends lie 10 bases apart.